Shown below are 32 T cell receptor beta chains from a single sample sequenced in a study of cytomegalovirus exposure and HLA in healthy donors. This PCR relied on a set of 60 Vbeta primers and 13 Jbeta primers. Generated by immunoSEQ multiplex PCR, the TCRdb table keeps only in-frame clones and is missing some. In the table there are about 210,000 clones, roughly 90% of which are singletons. The material sequenced was PBMCs. All receptors derive from a woman aged 25 to 39 in good health and CMV-seronegative.

Note on this clone: One end of the junction is discordant with germline, which a read error may explain. V gene TRBV28 combines with J gene TRBJ2-4, with TRBD2 matching over 12 bases. CDR1 and CDR2 (germline): MDHEN, SYDVKM. This CDR3 region has 12 residues. The CDR3 sequence is CASSFPSGRARF. In DNA, the CDR3 is TGTGCCAGCAGTTTCCCTAGCGGGAGGGCCAGGTTC.

V and J are TRBV6-6 and TRBJ2-4; tentative D call: TRBD2 (6 bases). The germline V gene has CDR1 MNHNY and CDR2 SVGAGI (reference sequence). The CDR3 runs 15 residues. Between the trimmed V and J ends, which lost 0 bases and 3 bases, there was a span of 9 bases. This CDR3 is CASSYSGSGKNIQYF. The CDR3 nucleotides are TGTGCCAGCAGTTACTCTGGTAGCGGCAAAAACATTCAGTACTTC.

The chain employs TRBV4-1 and TRBJ2-7; TRBD2 matches 13 bases. The V segment lost 2 bases and the J segment 1 base; nucleotides outside the gene matches: 2. The CDR3 is made up of 16 amino acids. The germline V gene encodes CDR1 MGHRA and CDR2 YSYEKL. The DNA for the CDR3 is TGCGCCAGCAGCCAACGACTAGCGGGAGGTTCCTACGAGCAGTACTTC. Translating it yields CASSQRLAGGSYEQYF.

This chain links TRBV2 with TRBJ2-1; 9 bases are a match to TRBD1. The CDR3 spans 13 residues. Germline V gene sequence: CDR1 SNHLY, CDR2 FYNNEI. J lost 1 base, V lost 11 bases, and 3 bases had no gene match. CDR3 residues: CAGGTGSYNEQFF. CDR3 nucleotide sequence: TGTGCCGGGGGGACAGGGTCCTACAATGAGCAGTTCTTC.

The chain carries TRBV28 and TRBJ1-5, with no clear D. V lost 3 bases to trimming and J lost 1 base, with 7 bases between them. CDR3 length: 14 amino acids. Germline CDR1 is MDHEN and CDR2 is SYDVKM. CDR3 nucleotide sequence: TGTGCCAGCAGTTTTGAGTTCAGCAATCAGCCCCAGCATTTT. Translating it yields CASSFEFSNQPQHF. The entire variable domain, with the rest obtained from reference TRBV28 and TRBJ1-5, is as follows: DVKVTQSSRYLVKRTGEKVFLECVQDMDHENMFWYRQDPGLGLRLIYFSYDVKMKEKGDIPEGYSVSREKKERFSLILESASTNQTSMYLCASSFEFSNQPQHFGDGTRLSIL.

This chain connects TRBV18 to TRBJ1-2; no firm D call. CDR1 and CDR2 (germline): KGHSH, LQKENI. The CDR3 totals 15 residues. V lost 3 bases to trimming and J lost 0 bases, with 11 bases between them. The CDR3 nucleotides are TGTGCCAGCTCACCGAACGGAGGAGCTAACTATGGCTACACCTTC. It specifies CASSPNGGANYGYTF. Filled out from reference TRBV18 and TRBJ1-2, the complete variable domain reads NAGVMQNPRHLVRRRGQEARLRCSPMKGHSHVYWYRQLPEEGLKFMVYLQKENIIDESGMPKERFSAEFPKEGPSILRIQQVVRGDSAAYFCASSPNGGANYGYTFGSGTRLTVV.

The sample holds a few counts of this clone. This chain links TRBV11-2 with TRBJ2-5; TRBD2 agrees at 7 bases. CDR3 length: 16 amino acids. Germline V gives CDR1 SGHAT, CDR2 FQNNGV. Unmatched junction bases numbered 15, after V lost 5 bases and J lost 6 bases. CDR3: CASSPTLSGLGKTQYF. CDR3 DNA sequence: TGTGCCAGCAGCCCTACCCTTAGCGGGCTTGGAAAGACCCAGTACTTC.

This chain uses TRBV6-1 with TRBJ2-1; perhaps TRBD2 as D (6 bases). The CDR3 is 15 amino acids. The germline V gene has CDR1 MNHNS and CDR2 SASEGT. The germline V and J ends were trimmed by 3 bases and 3 bases, with 12 bases remaining between them. CDR3 bases: TGTGCCAGCAGTGACGGGGGAACGGTCTACAATGAGCAGTTCTTC. It translates to CASSDGGTVYNEQFF.

The rearrangement links TRBV2 to TRBJ2-7, with 10 positions matching TRBD1. The CDR3 runs 12 residues. The ends lost 6 bases at V and 9 bases at J; junction bases unmatched: 5. Per germline, CDR1 SNHLY and CDR2 FYNNEI. CDR3 amino acids: CASSEDRGRQYF. CDR3 nucleotide sequence: TGTGCCAGCAGCGAGGACAGGGGGAGGCAGTACTTC.

The chain carries TRBV5-4 and TRBJ1-2; 7 nucleotides agree with TRBD1. The CDR3 is 15 residues long. Germline trimming cut 2 bases from V and 3 bases from J; bases unmatched to any gene: 7. Per the germline V gene, CDR1 is SGHNT and CDR2 is YYREEE (reference sequence). The CDR3 nucleotides are TGTGCCAGCAGCTTCCTCAACCAGGGGGACTATGGCTACACCTTC. Translating it yields CASSFLNQGDYGYTF.

The rearrangement links TRBV30 to TRBJ2-7; 9 bases map to TRBD1. The V segment lost 3 bases and the J segment 5 bases; nucleotides outside the gene matches: 8. CDR3 length: 14 residues. CDR1 is GTSNPN, CDR2 SVGIG, per germline (reference sequence). CDR3 bases: TGTGCCTGGAGCCGTGACAGGGGGGGCAACGAGCAGTACTTC. It is translated as CAWSRDRGGNEQYF.

The rearrangement uses TRBV9 and TRBJ2-7, with 7 bases lining up with TRBD2. Germline V gene lookup returns CDR1 SGDLS and CDR2 YYNGEE. The CDR3 is 14 amino acids. The J segment lost 6 bases and the V segment lost 0 bases, leaving 6 bases of the junction unmatched. The CDR3 spells CASSVGGSSGEQYF. CDR3 sequence (DNA): TGTGCCAGCAGCGTAGGCGGGAGTTCCGGCGAGCAGTACTTC.

The chain joins TRBV9 to TRBJ1-2; D is unresolved. The length of the CDR3 is 11 residues. The V end was cut by 3 bases, the J end by 4 bases, with 4 bases between. Germline-derived CDR1 and CDR2 are SGDLS and YYNGEE. This CDR3 is CASSASYGYTF. CDR3 nucleotides: TGTGCCAGCAGCGCCTCCTATGGCTACACCTTC.

The chain joins TRBV7-8 to TRBJ2-2; D might be TRBD1 (5 bases). This CDR3 comprises 14 residues. Germline values: CDR1 SGHVS, CDR2 FQNEAQ. V shed 6 bases and J shed 7 bases, with 15 bases lying between them. CDR3 sequence reads: CASRDSTHNGELFF. In DNA form, the CDR3 reads TGTGCCAGCAGAGACAGTACTCATAACGGGGAGCTGTTTTTT.

The chain carries TRBV18 and TRBJ2-2, with D perhaps matching TRBD1 (5 bases). V was shortened by 3 bases and J by 2 bases, with 10 bases between the two germline ends. The CDR3 length is 15 residues. Germline CDR1 KGHSH, CDR2 LQKENI. CDR3 sequence (DNA): TGTGCCAGCTCACCCATGGGGCACAACACCGGGGAGCTGTTTTTT. The encoded protein is CASSPMGHNTGELFF.

The rearrangement links TRBV5-4 to TRBJ2-1, with 8 bases lining up with TRBD2. CDR3 length: 15 residues. The junction had 9 bases not matched to a gene; V was cut back by 2 bases and J by 8 bases. Germline-derived CDR1 and CDR2 are SGHNT and YYREEE (reference sequence). CDR3 region: CASSFIAGRGDEQFF. In DNA form, the CDR3 reads TGTGCCAGCAGCTTCATAGCGGGACGGGGCGATGAGCAGTTCTTC.

The V gene is TRBV6-1, the J gene TRBJ1-4; 7 bases line up with TRBD1. The CDR3 spans 13 residues. V shed 10 bases, J shed 2 bases, and the junction held 4 bases outside the gene matches. The V gene's germline CDR1 is MNHNS and CDR2 SASEGT. CDR3 in DNA: TGTGCCACCTCGACAGGGACTAATGAAAAACTGTTTTTT. Translating it yields CATSTGTNEKLFF.

The J gene is TRBJ1-2, the V gene TRBV7-6, with D possibly matching TRBD1 (6 bases). Germline CDR1 and CDR2: SGHVS and FNYEAQ. V was shortened by 5 bases and J by 0 bases, with 19 bases between the two germline ends. The CDR3 has 17 residues. The CDR3 sequence is CASSRLKNRATNYGYTF. The CDR3 DNA sequence: TGTGCCAGCAGCCGCCTCAAAAACAGGGCTACTAACTATGGCTACACCTTC. Together with reference TRBV7-6 and TRBJ1-2, the CDR3 gives the full variable domain: GAGVSQSPRYKVTKRGQDVALRCDPISGHVSLYWYRQALGQGPEFLTYFNYEAQQDKSGLPNDRFSAERPEGSISTLTIQRTEQRDSAMYRCASSRLKNRATNYGYTFGSGTRLTVV.

This clone appeared once. Other DNA sequences of this sample code for an identical CDR3. The V and J genes are TRBV29-1 and TRBJ2-5, with 7 bases aligning to TRBD1. The CDR3 loop spans 12 amino acids. Germline V gene lookup returns CDR1 SQVTM and CDR2 ANQGSEA. With V trimmed by 4 bases and J by 2 bases, 1 base remained unmatched. CDR3 sequence reads: CSVGRGQETQYF. The CDR3, as DNA: TGCAGCGTTGGCAGGGGGCAAGAGACCCAGTACTTC.

V gene TRBV7-2 combines with J gene TRBJ1-1, with D possibly being TRBD1 (5 bases). V lost 2 bases to trimming and J lost 0 bases, with 16 bases between them. The CDR3 has 17 residues. Germline CDR1 reads SGHTA; CDR2 reads FQGNSA. The CDR3 region has the DNA TGTGCCAGCAGCTTACTTTGGGGGGGTTCGGTGAACACTGAAGCTTTCTTT. Its translation: CASSLLWGGSVNTEAFF.

In this sample, this clone turned up a few times. J is TRBJ1-1 and V is TRBV11-3; 12 bases align to TRBD1. From germline, CDR1 is SGHNT and CDR2 YENEEA. The CDR3 loop spans 16 amino acids. After removal of 5 bases from V and 1 base from J, the junction contained 5 bases not matched to a gene. CDR3 protein: CASSAGTGGTNTEAFF. As DNA, the CDR3 is TGTGCCAGCAGCGCAGGGACAGGGGGCACGAACACTGAAGCTTTCTTT.

The V call is TRBV5-1, the J call TRBJ2-1; 8 bases are a match to TRBD1. The CDR3 loop spans 16 amino acids. The V gene end was trimmed by 2 bases and the J gene end by 16 bases; junction bases not matched to a gene: 20. Germline values: CDR1 SGHRS, CDR2 YFSETQ. This CDR3 is CASSFGPPPYKDREFF. In DNA, the CDR3 is TGCGCCAGCAGCTTTGGACCCCCCCCCTATAAGGACAGGGAATTCTTC.

In the case of this clone: Other DNA sequences in this specimen translate into the identical CDR3. This chain links TRBV5-1 with TRBJ2-3; 9 bases are shared with TRBD2. The V and J ends lost 4 bases and 0 bases, in that order; junction bases with no gene match: 3. Germline V gene sequence: CDR1 SGHRS, CDR2 YFSETQ. This CDR3 spans 15 amino acids. CDR3 DNA sequence: TGCGCCAGCAGCCCTAGCGGGGCTAGCACAGATACGCAGTATTTT. Translating it yields CASSPSGASTDTQYF.

CDR3 protein: CASSLSDGTQYF. The CDR3 DNA follows: TGTGCCAGCAGCCTAAGCGATGGGACCCAGTACTTC. V gene TRBV7-9 combines with J gene TRBJ2-5; D gene uncertain. The CDR3 contains 12 residues. CDR1 and CDR2 from the germline V gene are SEHNR and FQNEAQ (reference sequence). Trimming left V 5 bases short and J 7 bases short, with 11 bases between. The full variable domain, with the rest looked up from reference TRBV7-9 and TRBJ2-5, is DTGVSQNPRHKITKRGQNVTFRCDPISEHNRLYWYRQTLGQGPEFLTYFQNEAQLEKSRLLSDRFSAERPKGSFSTLEIQRTEQGDSAMYLCASSLSDGTQYFGPGTRLLVL.

The chain joins TRBV18 to TRBJ2-7, with a tentative D call TRBD1 (6 bases). The CDR3 consists of 14 residues. Germline lookup yields CDR1 KGHSH and CDR2 LQKENI. V was shortened by 2 bases and J by 5 bases, with 13 bases between the two germline ends. The CDR3 DNA reads as TGTGCCAGCTCACCAGACAGGACCCGAAACGAGCAGTACTTC. Translated, it gives CASSPDRTRNEQYF. The complete variable domain, with remaining parts taken from reference TRBV18 and TRBJ2-7, reads NAGVMQNPRHLVRRRGQEARLRCSPMKGHSHVYWYRQLPEEGLKFMVYLQKENIIDESGMPKERFSAEFPKEGPSILRIQQVVRGDSAAYFCASSPDRTRNEQYFGPGTRLTVT.

V usage is TRBV7-9 and J usage is TRBJ1-3; TRBD1 agrees at 7 bases. Per germline, CDR1 SEHNR and CDR2 FQNEAQ (reference sequence). With 5 bases clipped from V and 4 bases from J, the junction kept 5 bases outside the gene matches. The CDR3 totals 14 residues. The DNA for the CDR3 is TGTGCCAGCAGCATAGACAGGGCAGGAAACACCATATATTTT. As protein: CASSIDRAGNTIYF. The full variable domain, completed using reference TRBV7-9 and TRBJ1-3, is DTGVSQNPRHKITKRGQNVTFRCDPISEHNRLYWYRQTLGQGPEFLTYFQNEAQLEKSRLLSDRFSAERPKGSFSTLEIQRTEQGDSAMYLCASSIDRAGNTIYFGEGSWLTVV.

This rearrangement joins TRBV6-1 to TRBJ2-7; tentatively, D is TRBD2 (6 bases). CDR1 is MNHNS, CDR2 SASEGT, per germline. There are 15 residues in the CDR3. V was cut by 7 bases and J by 7 bases, with 23 bases left in between. CDR3 DNA: TGTGCCAGCATCATCGGGCAGTACCTACGGGAGGAGCAGTACTTC. Translated: CASIIGQYLREEQYF.

The chain joins TRBV4-1 to TRBJ2-1; weak D call: TRBD2 (5 bases). The CDR3 consists of 17 residues. In germline, CDR1 is MGHRA, CDR2 YSYEKL. Trimming removed 1 base from V and 0 bases from J, with 13 bases in between. Here the CDR3 DNA reads TGCGCCAGCAGCCAAGCCCCTATGGGGAGCTCCTACAATGAGCAGTTCTTC. Protein product: CASSQAPMGSSYNEQFF.

This clone appeared a few times. J is TRBJ2-2 and V is TRBV5-6; TRBD1 is a possible D gene (6 bases). V shed 0 bases and J shed 6 bases, with 9 bases lying between them. CDR1 is SGHDT and CDR2 is YYEEEE in the germline V gene. This CDR3 has 14 residues. The CDR3 DNA reads as TGTGCCAGCAGCTTGGGGCAGGGGCCCGGGGAGCTGTTTTTT. Translated, it gives CASSLGQGPGELFF.

The rearrangement links TRBV9 to TRBJ2-7, with 7 positions matching TRBD2. The CDR3 runs 14 residues. V lost 3 bases and J lost 7; bases outside the gene matches: 10. CDR1 is SGDLS, CDR2 YYNGEE, per germline. The CDR3 loop is CASSAQGDGREQYF. Here the CDR3 DNA reads TGTGCCAGCAGCGCCCAGGGAGACGGGAGGGAGCAGTACTTC.

The chain joins TRBV5-1 to TRBJ2-3; 8 nucleotides align to TRBD2. Per the germline V gene, CDR1 is SGHRS and CDR2 is YFSETQ. This CDR3 has 17 residues. Losses at the gene ends were 0 bases for V and 6 bases for J; bases not matched to a gene: 12. The CDR3 loop reads CASSLAVGLAYGDTQYF. As DNA, the CDR3 is TGCGCCAGCAGCTTGGCCGTAGGACTAGCCTACGGGGATACGCAGTATTTT.

The V and J genes are TRBV11-3 and TRBJ2-1; no clear D gene. V was clipped by 0 bases and J by 7 bases, with 13 bases between them. Germline V CDR1 and CDR2: SGHNT, YENEEA. The CDR3 totals 15 residues. The CDR3 sequence is CASSLDSLELNEQFF. CDR3 nucleotide sequence: TGTGCCAGCAGCTTAGATTCGCTAGAGCTGAATGAGCAGTTCTTC.